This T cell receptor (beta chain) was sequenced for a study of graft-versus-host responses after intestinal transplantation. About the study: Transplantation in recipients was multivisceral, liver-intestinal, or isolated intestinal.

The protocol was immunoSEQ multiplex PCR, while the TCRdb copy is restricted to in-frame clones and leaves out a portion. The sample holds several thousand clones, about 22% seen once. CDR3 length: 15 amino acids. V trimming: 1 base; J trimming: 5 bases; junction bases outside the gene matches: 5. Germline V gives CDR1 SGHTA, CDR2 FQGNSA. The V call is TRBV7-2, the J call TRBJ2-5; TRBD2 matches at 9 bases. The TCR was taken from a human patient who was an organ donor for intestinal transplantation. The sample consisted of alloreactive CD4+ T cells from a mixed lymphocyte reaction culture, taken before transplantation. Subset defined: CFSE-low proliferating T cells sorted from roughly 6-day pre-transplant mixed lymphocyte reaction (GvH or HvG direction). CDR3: CASSLVAGVWETQYF. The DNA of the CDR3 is TGTGCCAGCAGCTTAGTAGCGGGAGTTTGGGAGACCCAGTACTTC. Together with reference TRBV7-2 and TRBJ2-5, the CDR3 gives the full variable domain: GAGVSQSPSNKVTEKGKDVELRCDPISGHTALYWYRQSLGQGLEFLIYFQGNSAPDKSGLPSDRFSAERTGGSVSTLTIQRTQQEDSAVYLCASSLVAGVWETQYFGPGTRLLVL.